This T cell receptor (beta chain) appears in the sequencing data of a study of cytomegalovirus exposure and HLA in healthy donors. With respect to this clone: The target antigen is unknown.

Study-level results: Cytomegalovirus-associated TCR beta chains were listed, numbering under 200. In vitro confirmation showed a few CMV-associated chains to be CMV antigen specific.

V gave up 1 base and J gave up 0 bases, with 13 bases separating them. This CDR3 comprises 17 residues. Germline loops: CDR1 SGHTA, CDR2 FQGTGA. PCR involved 60 Vbeta and 13 Jbeta primers. Profiling relied on immunoSEQ multiplex PCR, and the TCRdb table lists in-frame clones only, not all of them. This sample has about 210,000 clones, with around 83% found just once. The sequence was obtained from a woman aged 45-60 years in good health and CMV-seropositive. The sample was PBMCs. The chain is built from TRBV7-3 and TRBJ2-1; D unclear. The CDR3 DNA reads TGTGCCAGCAGCTTAAGTCGCCAGGCGAGCTCCTACAATGAGCAGTTCTTC. This gives the protein CASSLSRQASSYNEQFF.